This is a list of T cell receptor beta chains from one sample in a study of CXCR3-negative and CXCR3-positive naive CD8 T cells. TCRdb reprocessed the 5' RACE reads; each CDR3 protein has one entry and no DNA is given. The listing contains some 130,000 distinct CDR3 sequences. Sequenced sample: naive CXCR3- CD8+ T cells from blood. All receptors derive from a human donor in good health. Some clones in this sample may be carry-over from other donors' samples. Each CDR3 is given with its conserved first and last residue.

V,J,CDR3
TRBV5-1,TRBJ2-1,CASSPLSGRLDEQFF
TRBV5-5,TRBJ2-3,CASSLPLAASGADTQYF
TRBV25-1,TRBJ1-1,CASSEDRGMNTEAFF
TRBV7-2,TRBJ2-5,CASSWTGTEETQYF
TRBV6-2/TRBV6-3,TRBJ2-7,CASSLPAPYEQYF
TRBV5-1,TRBJ1-2,CASSVTAHSTYGYTF
TRBV24-1,TRBJ2-3,CATSDLPSSTQYF
TRBV29-1,TRBJ2-1,CSAPGQHYNEQFF
TRBV29-1,TRBJ2-1,CSARQGNYNEQFF
TRBV4-2,TRBJ2-1,CASSHLGGQERDNEQFF
TRBV25-1,TRBJ1-2,CASRGDSYYGYTF
TRBV12-3/TRBV12-4,TRBJ1-1,CASSLEKFVGHIRAEAFF
TRBV4-1,TRBJ2-7,CASSHPARGDIVYEQYF
TRBV4-3,TRBJ2-5,CASSPQERTEETQYF
TRBV7-3,TRBJ1-2,CASSLKPRHGRDGYTF
TRBV29-1,TRBJ2-1,CSVARENDRYNEQFF
TRBV5-6,TRBJ2-7,CASTLGQTGYEQYF
TRBV4-1,TRBJ2-2,CASSQGKGLTGHGELFF
TRBV3-1,TRBJ2-1,CASSHPTGNSYNEQFF
TRBV19,TRBJ1-1,CASSTRQGVNTEAFF
TRBV7-9,TRBJ2-7,CASTPTDDYEQYF
TRBV7-6,TRBJ2-7,CASSPRDQGYEQYF
TRBV11-2,TRBJ2-1,CASSLGTGSYNEQFF
TRBV21-1,TRBJ1-1,CASSKVRSGDTEAFF
TRBV12-3/TRBV12-4,TRBJ2-1,CASSLVAGGYYNEQFF
TRBV29-1,TRBJ2-5,CSVERWGLETQYF
TRBV7-9,TRBJ2-7,CASSPRDGNSYEQYF
TRBV12-3/TRBV12-4,TRBJ2-1,CASSLAGGVDEQFF
TRBV12-3/TRBV12-4,TRBJ1-2,CASSPDGGAYGYTF
TRBV9,TRBJ1-2,CASSPTGVGYGYTF
TRBV29-1,TRBJ2-7,CSVVGQGTYEQYF
TRBV20-1,TRBJ2-5,CSADGPGQETQYF
TRBV7-6,TRBJ1-2,CASSSGQGSYNYGYTF
TRBV29-1,TRBJ2-2,CSVPGETGELFF
TRBV29-1,TRBJ2-7,CSVTSGVPGEQYF
TRBV6-2/TRBV6-3,TRBJ2-7,CASTLPGQGYNGYTF
TRBV5-4,TRBJ2-7,CASSADRAHEQYF
TRBV7-2,TRBJ2-7,CASSHHRQRQETQYF
TRBV29-1,TRBJ2-7,CSVEGQGGLNEQYF